This is a list of T cell receptor beta chains from one sample in a study of PD-L1 blockade in urothelial cancer. Using immunoSEQ multiplex PCR, the repertoire was profiled, and TCRdb retains in-frame clones only, with some absent. The sample holds almost 50,000 clones; around 80% are singletons and the top ten take about 3%. Sequenced here: PBMCs, sampled around atezolizumab (anti-PD-L1) treatment. These receptor sequences come from a man aged 70 or older with urothelial cancer. The CDR3 runs from the conserved cysteine through the conserved F or W. The D gene is left open where the match is weak. Only part of the rows carry a size: once, few, many, or a class if the clone is expanded.

clone_size	v_call	j_call	d_call	cdr3_nt	cdr3_aa
few	TRBV15	TRBJ1-5	.	TGTGCCACCAGCAGAGATGCTTTCGGTATAAGCAATCAGCCCCAGCATTTT	CATSRDAFGISNQPQHF
.	TRBV30	TRBJ1-3	.	TGTGCCTGGAGTCAGGGATATGGAAACACCATATATTTT	CAWSQGYGNTIYF
once	TRBV9	TRBJ1-5	.	TGTGCCAGCAGCGTCGATCAGGGCCAGCCCCAGCATTTT	CASSVDQGQPQHF
.	TRBV27	TRBJ1-1	.	TGTGCCAGCAGTACCCAGACACGACAGTGGTCGAACACTGAAGCTTTCTTT	CASSTQTRQWSNTEAFF
few	TRBV5-1	TRBJ2-5	.	TGCGCCAGCAGCTCAAGCGCTGGGAGAGGCGAGACCCAGTACTTC	CASSSSAGRGETQYF
.	TRBV5-6	TRBJ2-3	.	TGTGCCAGCAGTTTTGTCCACCTAGCCCCTGGCACAGATACGCAGTATTTT	CASSFVHLAPGTDTQYF
once	TRBV4-2	TRBJ1-2	TRBD1	TGTGCCAGCAGCCAAGAGGGGGACAGGGACGATGGCTACACCTTC	CASSQEGDRDDGYTF
.	TRBV11-2	TRBJ1-2	.	TGTGCCAGCAGCTTACCCGGGACATCTTATGGCTACACCTTC	CASSLPGTSYGYTF
.	TRBV25-1	TRBJ2-1	TRBD1	TGTGCAAGCGAACCCAAAGGGGGCGACTTCGGTCCCCACAATGAGCAGTTCTTC	CASEPKGGDFGPHNEQFF
.	TRBV7-2	TRBJ2-3	TRBD2	TGTGCCAGCAGGACTAGCGGGAGCTTTGTATCAGATACGCAGTATTTT	CASRTSGSFVSDTQYF
.	TRBV7-2	TRBJ2-4	.	TGTGCCAGCAGCGACCGCCGAGAGAGGAACATTCAGTACTTC	CASSDRRERNIQYF
.	TRBV5-6	TRBJ1-2	.	TGTGCCAGCAGCTTCCCGCCGAGGAAAGGCTACACCTTC	CASSFPPRKGYTF
.	TRBV5-1	TRBJ1-4	.	TGCGCCAGCAGCTTGGAGAGGGTGGGTGAAAAACTGTTTTTT	CASSLERVGEKLFF
.	TRBV19	TRBJ2-1	TRBD2	TGTGCCAGTAGGAGGGAGGGCGGGAGGGCCCTGAATGAGCAGTTCTTC	CASRREGGRALNEQFF
.	TRBV11-3	TRBJ2-7	TRBD2	TGTGCCAGCAGCTTAGGGCGGGAGCCTTCCTACGAGCAGTACTTC	CASSLGREPSYEQYF
few	TRBV5-1	TRBJ2-3	.	TGCGCCAGCAGCGACAGATACGACGATACGCAGTATTTT	CASSDRYDDTQYF
.	TRBV5-5	TRBJ1-3	.	TGTGCCAGCAGCTACGACATTCCGAGAGGAAACACCATATATTTT	CASSYDIPRGNTIYF
.	TRBV5-1	TRBJ2-1	TRBD2	TGCGCCAGCAGCCCGGGGTTAACTAGCGGGGGGGCCCGAGGCAATGAGCAGTTCTTC	CASSPGLTSGGARGNEQFF
.	TRBV5-1	TRBJ2-3	.	TGCGCCAGCAGCTTGGGGGGGGTGAAGGATACGCAGTATTTT	CASSLGGVKDTQYF
.	TRBV28	TRBJ1-3	TRBD1	TGTGCCAGCGGTGCTCAGGGGGCGCGGGGAAACACCATATATTTT	CASGAQGARGNTIYF
.	TRBV6-1	TRBJ1-1	.	TGTGCCAGCAGTGGGGCCCCTTTCACTGAAGCTTTCTTT	CASSGAPFTEAFF
.	TRBV29-1	TRBJ1-2	.	TGCAGCGTTGACGGAGGGAACTATGGCTACACCTTC	CSVDGGNYGYTF
few	TRBV5-8	TRBJ1-1	TRBD1	TGTGCCAGCAGCCCCGGACAGGGAAAGAACACTGAAGCTTTCTTT	CASSPGQGKNTEAFF
.	TRBV30	TRBJ2-1	.	TGTGCCTGGAGTGTACCTCACAGGGCACGTAGCTACAATGAGCAGTTCTTC	CAWSVPHRARSYNEQFF
.	TRBV5-6	TRBJ2-7	TRBD1	TGTGCCAGCAGCTTGGTGTTTAGGGGACAGCTGGACGAGCAGTACTTC	CASSLVFRGQLDEQYF
.	TRBV18	TRBJ2-1	TRBD2	TGTGCCAGCTCACCACCGGACGGGCTAGCGGGGAGTGAGCAGTTCTTC	CASSPPDGLAGSEQFF
.	TRBV9	TRBJ2-1	.	TGTGCCAGCAGTGGGGTGGGACTGTCCAATGAGCAGTTCTTC	CASSGVGLSNEQFF
.	TRBV11-2	TRBJ1-1	.	TGTGCCAGCAGCTTAACGGCTGGCGACCTGCGGGACACTGAAGCTTTCTTT	CASSLTAGDLRDTEAFF
.	TRBV5-1	TRBJ1-1	.	TGCGCCAGCAGCTTCGGACTCTCGAACACTGAAGCTTTCTTT	CASSFGLSNTEAFF
.	TRBV5-8	TRBJ1-1	.	TGTGCCAGCAGCCCGATGGGACTGCAGAACACTGAAGCTTTCTTT	CASSPMGLQNTEAFF
.	TRBV30	TRBJ2-1	.	TGTGCCTGGAGCAACGAGGACTATGAGCAGTTCTTC	CAWSNEDYEQFF
.	TRBV5-4	TRBJ1-2	TRBD1	TGTGCCAGCAGCTTCGGGGACAGAAACTATGGCTACACCTTC	CASSFGDRNYGYTF
.	TRBV9	TRBJ2-1	TRBD2	TGTGCCAGCAGCGTAACGGCCCTAGCGGGATTCGAGCAGTTCTTC	CASSVTALAGFEQFF
.	TRBV11-3	TRBJ2-5	.	TGTGCCAGCAGCTTAGGAGGGATTCAAGAGACCCAGTACTTC	CASSLGGIQETQYF
.	TRBV2	TRBJ1-1	.	TGTGCCAGCAGACCCACGGACAGGAACACTGAAGCTTTCTTT	CASRPTDRNTEAFF
.	TRBV28	TRBJ1-4	TRBD1	TGTGCCAGCAGTTTCGGACAGGGAAGGAAAAAACTGTTTTTT	CASSFGQGRKKLFF
.	TRBV19	TRBJ1-1	TRBD1	TGTGCCAGCAACACAGGGGTCCTGAACACTGAAGCTTTCTTT	CASNTGVLNTEAFF
.	TRBV7-9	TRBJ2-7	TRBD1	TGTGCCAGCAGCCGGACAGGGGGATTCCACGAGCAGTACTTC	CASSRTGGFHEQYF
once	TRBV15	TRBJ2-1	.	TGTGCCACCAGCAGGGGCCTGAGCAATGAGCAGTTCTTC	CATSRGLSNEQFF
once	TRBV7-9	TRBJ2-2	.	TGTGCCAGCAGTCGGTTCAGGGGCGACACCGGGGAGCTGTTTTTT	CASSRFRGDTGELFF
.	TRBV2	TRBJ2-2	TRBD1	TGTGCCAGCAGACGGACAGGGAAAACGAACACCGGGGAGCTGTTTTTT	CASRRTGKTNTGELFF
.	TRBV7-9	TRBJ1-4	TRBD1	TGTGCCAGCAGCTTAGGAGGGGACAGGGCGGAAAAACTGTTTTTT	CASSLGGDRAEKLFF
.	TRBV4-3	TRBJ1-1	TRBD1	TGCGCCAGCCAGCCCGGTCCGGGACAGATGAACACTGAAGCTTTCTTT	CASQPGPGQMNTEAFF
.	TRBV5-1	TRBJ2-3	TRBD2	TGCGCCAGCAGCCCTGGACTAGCGGGGGAGGCAGGCACGCAGTATTTT	CASSPGLAGEAGTQYF
.	TRBV28	TRBJ2-7	.	TGTGCCAGCCTCCAGGCGGGGCAAGAGCAGTACTTC	CASLQAGQEQYF
.	TRBV13	TRBJ2-1	TRBD2	TGTGCCAGCAGCGTCAGCGGGACGGGTAGGATTGAGCAGTTCTTC	CASSVSGTGRIEQFF
.	TRBV19	TRBJ2-1	TRBD2	TGTGCCAGTAGTATAGGCGGCGGGAGGACCTACAATGAGCAGTTCTTC	CASSIGGGRTYNEQFF
.	TRBV6-6	TRBJ1-2	.	TGTGCCAGCAGGAACAGGATCTCTAACTATGGCTACACCTTC	CASRNRISNYGYTF
.	TRBV5-1	TRBJ2-1	.	TGCGCCAGCAGCTTGGAGGCGGACTCCTACAATGAGCAGTTCTTC	CASSLEADSYNEQFF
.	TRBV18	TRBJ1-2	.	TGTGCCAGCTCACCAGGACAAACCGATGGCTACACCTTC	CASSPGQTDGYTF
few	TRBV4-3	TRBJ2-1	TRBD1	TGCGCCAGCAGCCAAGTAGGGGGCCTTAGCGATGAGCAGTTCTTC	CASSQVGGLSDEQFF
.	TRBV7-9	TRBJ2-1	TRBD2	TGTGCCAGCATCACCCTAGCGGGGAGCTCCTACAATGAGCAGTTCTTC	CASITLAGSSYNEQFF
.	TRBV4-2	TRBJ2-2	.	TGTGCCAGCAGCCAAGTGGAGGTAGCCCGCACCGGGGAGCTGTTTTTT	CASSQVEVARTGELFF
.	TRBV7-2	TRBJ2-1	TRBD2	TGTGCCAGCAGCTTAGCCCGAGGGACTAGGCACAATGAGCAGTTCTTC	CASSLARGTRHNEQFF
.	TRBV5-1	TRBJ2-4	.	TGCGCCAGCAGTTTTTCGGGTCGAGCCAAAAACATTCAGTACTTC	CASSFSGRAKNIQYF
.	TRBV7-2	TRBJ2-1	.	TGTGCCAGCAGCTTAGCGCAGGGGTCCCTACCGAATGAGCAGTTCTTC	CASSLAQGSLPNEQFF
.	TRBV7-2	TRBJ1-1	.	TGTGCCAGCAGCTCACCTCGTGACACAACTGAAGCTTTCTTT	CASSSPRDTTEAFF
.	TRBV19	TRBJ2-7	.	TGTGCCAGTAGTATTGGGGCCTCCTACGAGCAGTACTTC	CASSIGASYEQYF
.	TRBV5-4	TRBJ2-1	.	TGTGCCAGCAGCTTGGTAGCGGCCAATGAGCAGTTCTTC	CASSLVAANEQFF